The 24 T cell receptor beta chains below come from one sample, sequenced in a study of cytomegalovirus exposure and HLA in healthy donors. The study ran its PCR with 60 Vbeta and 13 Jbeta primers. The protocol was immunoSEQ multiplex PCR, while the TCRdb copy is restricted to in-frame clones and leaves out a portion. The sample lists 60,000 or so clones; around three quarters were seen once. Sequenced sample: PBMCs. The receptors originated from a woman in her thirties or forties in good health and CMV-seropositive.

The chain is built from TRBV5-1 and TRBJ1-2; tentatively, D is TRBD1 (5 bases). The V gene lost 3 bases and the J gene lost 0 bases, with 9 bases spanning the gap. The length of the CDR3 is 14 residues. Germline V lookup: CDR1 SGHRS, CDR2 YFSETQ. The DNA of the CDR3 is TGCGCCAGCAGCTCGGACACCACTAACTATGGCTACACCTTC. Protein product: CASSSDTTNYGYTF.

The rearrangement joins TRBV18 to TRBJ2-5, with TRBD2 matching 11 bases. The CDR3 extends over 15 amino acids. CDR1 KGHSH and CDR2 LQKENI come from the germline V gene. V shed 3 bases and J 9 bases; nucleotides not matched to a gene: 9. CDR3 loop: CASSPVTSGDLAQYF. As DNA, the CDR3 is TGTGCCAGCTCACCTGTGACTAGCGGGGATTTGGCCCAGTACTTC.

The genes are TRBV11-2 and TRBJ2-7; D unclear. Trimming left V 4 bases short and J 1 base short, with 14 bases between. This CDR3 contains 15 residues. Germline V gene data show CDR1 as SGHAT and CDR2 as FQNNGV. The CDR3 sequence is CASSSRMGSSYEQYF. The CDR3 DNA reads TGTGCCAGCAGCTCCCGAATGGGCAGTTCCTACGAGCAGTACTTC.

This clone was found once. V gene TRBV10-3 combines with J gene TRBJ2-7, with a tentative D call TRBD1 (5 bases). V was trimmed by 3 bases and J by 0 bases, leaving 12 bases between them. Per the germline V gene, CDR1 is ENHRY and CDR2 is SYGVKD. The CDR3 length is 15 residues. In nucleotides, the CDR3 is TGTGCCATCAGTGACCAGGGCAAACACTCCTACGAGCAGTACTTC. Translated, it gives CAISDQGKHSYEQYF.

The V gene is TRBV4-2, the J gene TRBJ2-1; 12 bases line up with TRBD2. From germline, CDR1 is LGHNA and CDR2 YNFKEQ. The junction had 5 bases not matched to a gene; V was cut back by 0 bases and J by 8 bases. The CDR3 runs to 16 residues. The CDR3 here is CASSQDPSGGADEQFF. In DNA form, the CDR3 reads TGTGCCAGCAGCCAAGACCCTAGCGGGGGGGCAGATGAGCAGTTCTTC.

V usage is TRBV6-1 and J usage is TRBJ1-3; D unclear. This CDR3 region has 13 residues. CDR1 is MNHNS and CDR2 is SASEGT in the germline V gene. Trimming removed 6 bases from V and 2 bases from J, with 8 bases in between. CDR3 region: CASRGTAGNTIYF. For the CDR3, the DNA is TGTGCCAGCAGGGGCACCGCTGGAAACACCATATATTTT.

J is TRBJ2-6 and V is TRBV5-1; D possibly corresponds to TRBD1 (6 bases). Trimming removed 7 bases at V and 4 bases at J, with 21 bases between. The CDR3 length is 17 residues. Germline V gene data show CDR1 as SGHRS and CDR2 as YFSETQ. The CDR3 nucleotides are TGCGCCAGCTCGGACAGACCTGTAGGATCGGGGGCCAACGTCCTGACTTTC. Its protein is CASSDRPVGSGANVLTF.

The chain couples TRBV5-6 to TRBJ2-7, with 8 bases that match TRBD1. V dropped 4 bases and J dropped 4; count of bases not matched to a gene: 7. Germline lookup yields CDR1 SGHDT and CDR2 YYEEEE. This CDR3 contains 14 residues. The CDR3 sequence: CASSPWTGLYEQYF. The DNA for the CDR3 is TGTGCCAGCAGCCCCTGGACAGGGTTGTACGAGCAGTACTTC.

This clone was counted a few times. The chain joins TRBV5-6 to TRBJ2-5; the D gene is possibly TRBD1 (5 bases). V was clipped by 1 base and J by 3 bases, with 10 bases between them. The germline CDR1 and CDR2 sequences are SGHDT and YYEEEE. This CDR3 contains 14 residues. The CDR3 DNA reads TGTGCCAGCAGCTTGATGCAGGGTGAAGAGACCCAGTACTTC. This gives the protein CASSLMQGEETQYF.

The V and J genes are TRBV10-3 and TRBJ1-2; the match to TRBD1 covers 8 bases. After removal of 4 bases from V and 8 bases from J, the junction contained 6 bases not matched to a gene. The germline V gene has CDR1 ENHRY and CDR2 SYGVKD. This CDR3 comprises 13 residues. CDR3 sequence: CAISGDRLRGYTF. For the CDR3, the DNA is TGTGCCATCAGTGGGGACAGGCTGAGGGGCTACACCTTC.

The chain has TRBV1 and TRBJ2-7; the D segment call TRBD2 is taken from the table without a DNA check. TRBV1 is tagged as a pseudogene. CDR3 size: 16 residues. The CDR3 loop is CTSSQDDPGLAYEQYF. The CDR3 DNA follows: TGCACCAGCAGCCAAGATGACCCCGGACTAGCCTACGAGCAGTACTTC.

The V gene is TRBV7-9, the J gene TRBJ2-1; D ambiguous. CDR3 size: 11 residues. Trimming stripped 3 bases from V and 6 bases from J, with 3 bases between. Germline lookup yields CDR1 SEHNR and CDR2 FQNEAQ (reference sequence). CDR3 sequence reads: CASSFLNEQFF. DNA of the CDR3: TGTGCCAGCAGCTTTCTCAATGAGCAGTTCTTC.

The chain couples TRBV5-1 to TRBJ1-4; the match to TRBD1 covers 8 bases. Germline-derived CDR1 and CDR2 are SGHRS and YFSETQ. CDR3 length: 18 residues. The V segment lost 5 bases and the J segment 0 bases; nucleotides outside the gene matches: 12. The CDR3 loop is CASSLLTGGTATNEKLFF. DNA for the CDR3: TGCGCCAGCAGTTTACTCACAGGGGGAACTGCAACTAATGAAAAACTGTTTTTT.

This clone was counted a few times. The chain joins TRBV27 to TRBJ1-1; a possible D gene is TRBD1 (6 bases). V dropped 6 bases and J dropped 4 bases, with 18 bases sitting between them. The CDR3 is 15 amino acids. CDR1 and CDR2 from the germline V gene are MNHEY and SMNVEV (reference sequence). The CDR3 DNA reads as TGTGCCAGCAGCGCCGATCCAGGGGCGCGCACTGAAGCTTTCTTT. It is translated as CASSADPGARTEAFF.

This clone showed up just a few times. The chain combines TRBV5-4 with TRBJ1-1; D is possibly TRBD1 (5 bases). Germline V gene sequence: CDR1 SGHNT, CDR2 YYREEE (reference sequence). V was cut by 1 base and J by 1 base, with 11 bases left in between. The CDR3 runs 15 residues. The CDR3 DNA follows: TGTGCCAGCAGCTTGTGGGGCAGCCGGAACACTGAAGCTTTCTTT. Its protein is CASSLWGSRNTEAFF.

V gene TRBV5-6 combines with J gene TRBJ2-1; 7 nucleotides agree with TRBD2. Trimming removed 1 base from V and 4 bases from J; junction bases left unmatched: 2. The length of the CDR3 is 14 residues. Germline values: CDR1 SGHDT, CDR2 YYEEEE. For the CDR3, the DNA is TGTGCCAGCAGCTTGAGGGACTATTACAATGAGCAGTTCTTC. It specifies CASSLRDYYNEQFF.

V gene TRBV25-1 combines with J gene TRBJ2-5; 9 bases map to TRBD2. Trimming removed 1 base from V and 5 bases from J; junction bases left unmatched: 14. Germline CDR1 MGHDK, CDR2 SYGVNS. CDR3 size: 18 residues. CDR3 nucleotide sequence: TGTGCCAGCAGTGAATTGGGTCTAGCGGGGATGGGGGGGGAGACCCAGTACTTC. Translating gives CASSELGLAGMGGETQYF.

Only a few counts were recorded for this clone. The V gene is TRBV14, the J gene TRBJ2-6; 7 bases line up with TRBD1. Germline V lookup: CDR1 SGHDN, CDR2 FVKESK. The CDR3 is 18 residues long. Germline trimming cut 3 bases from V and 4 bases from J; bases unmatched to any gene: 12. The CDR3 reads CASSHFRQGPSGANVLTF. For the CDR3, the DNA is TGTGCCAGCAGCCATTTCAGACAGGGTCCCTCCGGGGCCAACGTCCTGACTTTC.

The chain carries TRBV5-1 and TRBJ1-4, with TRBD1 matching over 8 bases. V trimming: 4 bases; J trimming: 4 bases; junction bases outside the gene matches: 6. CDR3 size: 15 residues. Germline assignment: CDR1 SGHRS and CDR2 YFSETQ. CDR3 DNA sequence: TGCGCCAGCAGCCACGGACAGGGAGGTAATGAAAAACTGTTTTTT. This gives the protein CASSHGQGGNEKLFF.

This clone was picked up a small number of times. CDR3 DNA sequence: TGTGCCAGCAGCGTATCCCCGGGACAGGGCGTTCAGCCCCAGCATTTT. Amino acids: CASSVSPGQGVQPQHF. J is TRBJ1-5 and V is TRBV7-6, with 9 bases that match TRBD1. The CDR3 spans 16 residues. Germline V gene lookup returns CDR1 SGHVS and CDR2 FNYEAQ. The junction had 11 bases not matched to a gene; V was cut back by 5 bases and J by 6 bases.

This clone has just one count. The CDR3 DNA follows: TGTGCCAGCAGCGTTGACCCGGGACAGGGAACTGAAGCTTTCTTT. It encodes CASSVDPGQGTEAFF. The chain combines TRBV9 with TRBJ1-1; 9 bases agree with TRBD1. The CDR3 loop spans 15 amino acids. The V gene's germline CDR1 is SGDLS and CDR2 YYNGEE. V trimming: 2 bases; J trimming: 5 bases; junction bases outside the gene matches: 7. The full variable domain, in which reference TRBV9 and TRBJ1-1 provide the parts outside the CDR3, is DSGVTQTPKHLITATGQRVTLRCSPRSGDLSVYWYQQSLDQGLQFLIQYYNGEERAKGNILERFSAQQFPDLHSELNLSSLELGDSALYFCASSVDPGQGTEAFFGQGTRLTVV.

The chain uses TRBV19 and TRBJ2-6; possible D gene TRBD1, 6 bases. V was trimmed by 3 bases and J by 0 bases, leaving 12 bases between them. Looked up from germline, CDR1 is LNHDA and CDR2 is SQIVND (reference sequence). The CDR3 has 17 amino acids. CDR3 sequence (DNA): TGTGCCAGTAGTATCATGGGGACAAGCTCTGGGGCCAACGTCCTGACTTTC. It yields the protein CASSIMGTSSGANVLTF.

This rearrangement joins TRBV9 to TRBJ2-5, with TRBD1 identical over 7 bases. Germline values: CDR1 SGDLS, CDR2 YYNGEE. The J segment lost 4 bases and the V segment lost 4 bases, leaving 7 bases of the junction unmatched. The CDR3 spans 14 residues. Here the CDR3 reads CASSPTHRGETQYF. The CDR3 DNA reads TGTGCCAGCAGCCCGACGCACAGGGGAGAGACCCAGTACTTC.

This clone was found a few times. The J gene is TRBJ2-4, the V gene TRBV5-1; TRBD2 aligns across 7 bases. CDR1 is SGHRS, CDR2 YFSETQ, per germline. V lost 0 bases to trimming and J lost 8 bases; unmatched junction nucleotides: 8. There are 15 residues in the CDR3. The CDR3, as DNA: TGCGCCAGCAGCTTGGCGGGGCGGGGAGGGGACATTCAGTACTTC. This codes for CASSLAGRGGDIQYF.